This is a list of T cell receptor beta chains from one sample in a study of T cell responses to AZD1222 COVID-19 vaccine. Using immunoSEQ multiplex PCR, the repertoire was profiled, and TCRdb retains in-frame clones only, with some absent. Of more than 95,000 clones listed, over 75% are singletons. Here the sequenced sample was peripheral blood, taken on day 0 of AZD1222 vaccination. These receptors were obtained from an adult in good health. Both conserved end residues are part of each CDR3. A D gene is named only where the DNA matches it firmly. Clone size appears in some rows only: once, few, many, or a class for an expanded clone.

v_call	j_call	clone_size	d_call	cdr3_length	cdr3_aa	cdr3_nt
TRBV19	TRBJ2-1	once	TRBD2	12	CASGYSYNEQFF	TGTGCTAGCGGGTACTCCTACAATGAGCAGTTCTTC
TRBV20-1	TRBJ2-2	-	-	13	CSASSPKHGELFF	TGCAGTGCTAGTTCACCGAAACACGGGGAGCTGTTTTTT
TRBV15	TRBJ1-4	once	-	13	CATSRGLNPQLFF	TGTGCCACCAGCAGAGGTCTCAATCCTCAACTGTTTTTT
TRBV9	TRBJ2-2	-	-	14	CASSVLTDTGELFF	TGTGCCAGCAGCGTTCTGACAGACACCGGGGAGCTGTTTTTT
TRBV29-1	TRBJ2-2	-	-	14	CSVGPGQNTGELFF	TGCAGCGTTGGACCGGGACAGAACACCGGGGAGCTGTTTTTT
TRBV18	TRBJ1-3	-	-	16	CASSPFDSSSGNTIYF	TGTGCCAGCTCACCATTTGACAGTTCCTCTGGAAACACCATATATTTT
TRBV12-3/TRBV12-4	TRBJ1-5	-	-	13	CASSRQGRQPQHF	TGTGCCAGCAGCCGTCAGGGGCGTCAGCCCCAGCATTTT
TRBV3-1/TRBV3-2	TRBJ1-2	-	-	13	CASSQPGRYGYTF	TGTGCCAGCAGCCAACCAGGGCGCTATGGCTACACCTTC
TRBV18	TRBJ1-1	-	TRBD1	15	CASSPSTGGNTEAFF	TGTGCCAGCTCACCCTCGACAGGGGGGAACACTGAAGCTTTCTTT
TRBV4-2	TRBJ2-1	-	-	12	CASSQGGNEQFF	TGTGCCAGCAGCCAAGGAGGCAATGAGCAGTTCTTC
TRBV2	TRBJ1-5	once	-	12	CASGTSDQPQHF	TGTGCCAGTGGGACCTCCGATCAGCCCCAGCATTTT
TRBV6-5	TRBJ2-7	-	TRBD1	15	CASSTPGQGAYEQYF	TGTGCCAGCAGCACCCCCGGACAGGGGGCCTACGAGCAGTACTTC
TRBV5-8	TRBJ2-3	few	-	19	CASSWSMWGAFSSTDTQYF	TGTGCCAGCAGCTGGAGTATGTGGGGGGCGTTCTCTAGCACAGATACGCAGTATTTT
TRBV9	TRBJ2-2	-	-	14	CASKGLTNTGELFF	TGTGCCAGCAAGGGACTGACGAACACCGGGGAGCTGTTTTTT
TRBV30	TRBJ2-1	-	-	14	CAWSVGGAFNEQFF	TGTGCCTGGAGTGTTGGGGGGGCCTTTAATGAGCAGTTCTTC
TRBV5-1	TRBJ1-4	-	TRBD1	15	CASSPQGEWDEKLFF	TGCGCCAGCAGCCCACAGGGGGAATGGGATGAAAAACTGTTTTTT
TRBV9	TRBJ1-2	-	TRBD1	16	CASSVALVGQGYGYTF	TGTGCCAGCAGCGTAGCTTTAGTGGGACAGGGTTATGGCTACACCTTC
TRBV28	TRBJ2-7	-	-	14	CASSRMGGNYEQYF	TGTGCCAGCAGCAGAATGGGGGGTAACTACGAGCAGTACTTC
TRBV3-1/TRBV3-2	TRBJ1-4	-	-	15	CASSPPGTRTEKLFF	TGTGCCAGCAGCCCCCCGGGGACAAGGACCGAAAAACTGTTTTTT
TRBV9	TRBJ2-1	-	-	15	CASSAQWGGRDEQFF	TGTGCCAGCAGCGCCCAGTGGGGGGGCCGCGATGAGCAGTTCTTC
TRBV19	TRBJ2-7	-	-	13	CASSTTVSYEQYF	TGTGCCAGTAGTACGACAGTGTCCTACGAGCAGTACTTC
TRBV5-1	TRBJ2-7	-	-	14	CASSSPGRNYEQYF	TGCGCCAGCAGCTCTCCGGGCCGAAACTACGAGCAGTACTTC
TRBV5-1	TRBJ1-4	-	-	17	CASSLATRQESNEKLFF	TGCGCCAGCAGCTTGGCAACAAGACAAGAGAGTAATGAAAAACTGTTTTTT
TRBV12-5	TRBJ2-5	-	TRBD1	17	CASGLALQRQGGETQYF	TGTGCTAGTGGTTTGGCCCTCCAACGACAGGGGGGAGAGACCCAGTACTTC
TRBV12-3/TRBV12-4	TRBJ2-7	-	TRBD1	12	CASTLDRVEQYF	TGTGCCAGCACCCTGGACAGGGTCGAGCAGTACTTC
TRBV25-1	TRBJ2-1	once	TRBD2	13	CASSDGGVDEQFF	TGTGCCAGCAGTGATGGGGGGGTAGATGAGCAGTTCTTC
TRBV15	TRBJ2-1	-	-	14	CATSRQGTYNEQFF	TGTGCCACCAGCAGACAGGGGACATACAATGAGCAGTTCTTC
TRBV3-1/TRBV3-2	TRBJ1-1	-	-	14	CASSEVGRNTEAFF	TGTGCCAGCAGTGAAGTTGGGAGAAACACTGAAGCTTTCTTT
TRBV29-1	TRBJ1-3	-	-	15	CSVKSYAHSGNTIYF	TGCAGCGTTAAGTCTTACGCTCACTCTGGAAACACCATATATTTT
TRBV27	TRBJ1-4	once	TRBD1	13	CASSLSTGGKLFF	TGTGCCAGCAGTTTATCGACAGGGGGCAAACTGTTTTTT
TRBV6-5	TRBJ1-5	-	-	14	CASSPGRANQPQHF	TGTGCCAGCAGTCCTGGGAGGGCCAATCAGCCCCAGCATTTT
TRBV20-1	TRBJ2-4	-	-	12	CSASLAKNIQYF	TGCAGTGCTAGTTTAGCCAAAAACATTCAGTACTTC
TRBV6-5	TRBJ1-5	-	TRBD1	15	CASSRGQGWNQPQHF	TGTGCCAGCAGCCGGGGACAGGGTTGGAATCAGCCCCAGCATTTT
TRBV2	TRBJ1-6	-	TRBD1	15	CASSAQGGIRSPLHF	TGTGCCAGCAGTGCCCAGGGGGGGATTCGCTCACCCCTCCACTTT
TRBV6-6	TRBJ1-2	-	TRBD1	13	CASSFGSQGGSAF	TGTGCCAGCAGTTTTGGTAGTCAGGGGGGCTCCGCCTTC
TRBV7-9	TRBJ1-5	-	TRBD1	16	CASSNPGTGFNQPQHF	TGTGCCAGCAGCAACCCCGGGACAGGGTTTAATCAGCCCCAGCATTTT